Each of the 29 T cell receptor beta chains below was sequenced from the same sample in a study of radiation and T cells in renal cell carcinoma. Specified treatment: 15 Gy SBRT to primary tumor, nephrectomy 4 weeks later. Assay: immunoSEQ multiplex PCR; the TCRdb copy retains only in-frame clones and omits some. The repertoire holds 20,000 or so clones, with 40% to 55% as singletons. Source: tumor tissue, taken from a patient whose treatment included radiotherapy and nephrectomy. These receptors all come from a woman aged 45-65 years with renal cell carcinoma.

In this sample, this clone is medium-sized. The rearrangement links TRBV2 to TRBJ1-3, with TRBD1 identical over 9 bases. The ends lost 8 bases at V and 1 base at J; junction bases unmatched: 6. This CDR3 region has 15 residues. The germline CDR1 and CDR2 sequences are SNHLY and FYNNEI. Here the CDR3 DNA reads TGTGCCAGCGAAGTGGGACAGGGTTCTGGAAACACCATATATTTT. This gives the protein CASEVGQGSGNTIYF.

This chain joins TRBV7-3 and TRBJ1-1, with unresolved D. Germline V gene data show CDR1 as SGHTA and CDR2 as FQGTGA. V was pared by 2 bases and J by 1 base, with 8 bases between. The CDR3 is 14 amino acids. CDR3 DNA sequence: TGTGCCAGCAGCTTATATCCCGGGAACACTGAAGCTTTCTTT. This encodes CASSLYPGNTEAFF. Drawing the rest from reference TRBV7-3 and TRBJ1-1, the complete variable domain is GAGVSQTPSNKVTEKGKYVELRCDPISGHTALYWYRQSLGQGPEFLIYFQGTGAADDSGLPNDRFFAVRPEGSVSTLKIQRTERGDSAVYLCASSLYPGNTEAFFGQGTRLTVV.

CDR3 sequence reads: CASSPRTGTFNEQFF. CDR3 nucleotide sequence: TGTGCCAGCAGCCCACGGACAGGGACGTTCAATGAGCAGTTCTTC. This chain connects TRBV7-9 to TRBJ2-1; 8 bases are a match to TRBD1. The CDR3 is 15 residues long. Germline V gives CDR1 SEHNR, CDR2 FQNEAQ (reference sequence). Germline trimming cut 5 bases from V and 6 bases from J; bases unmatched to any gene: 9.

This clone was observed at least ten times. The CDR3 DNA is TGCAGCGTGACGACCCGGGGGCTAGACACTGAAGCTTTCTTT. Translating gives CSVTTRGLDTEAFF. This sequence joins TRBV29-1 and TRBJ1-1, with a possible D match to TRBD1 (6 bases). Germline CDR1 reads SQVTM; CDR2 reads ANQGSEA. The V end was cut by 6 bases, the J end by 3 bases, with 17 bases between. The CDR3 spans 14 residues.

This clone was recorded at least ten times. V is TRBV19 and J is TRBJ1-4; no firm D call. Germline lookup yields CDR1 LNHDA and CDR2 SQIVND (reference sequence). V was trimmed by 4 bases and J by 6 bases, leaving 9 bases between them. The CDR3 spans 13 residues. CDR3 sequence reads: CASSRQRDEKLFF. CDR3 coding DNA: TGTGCCAGTAGTAGACAAAGAGATGAAAAACTGTTTTTT.

V and J are TRBV2 and TRBJ2-7; D might be TRBD1 (6 bases). Germline CDR1 and CDR2: SNHLY and FYNNEI. Deletions cut 6 bases from V and 4 bases from J, with 19 bases between. The CDR3 covers 15 residues. The CDR3 DNA is TGTGCCAGCAGATACCCGAGGACAGTGGATTACGAGCAGTACTTC. Amino acid sequence: CASRYPRTVDYEQYF.

The J gene is TRBJ1-5, the V gene TRBV7-9, with 10 bases that match TRBD1. Looked up from germline, CDR1 is SEHNR and CDR2 is FQNEAQ (reference sequence). V dropped 7 bases and J dropped 4; count of bases not matched to a gene: 1. The CDR3 loop spans 13 amino acids. CDR3 protein: CASKGQGNQPQHF. CDR3 DNA: TGTGCCAGCAAGGGACAGGGGAATCAGCCCCAGCATTTT.

This clone was detected only a few times. This chain uses TRBV7-2 with TRBJ1-2, with D uncertain. The CDR3 is made up of 14 amino acids. V was trimmed by 1 base and J by 2 bases, leaving 8 bases between them. Germline V gene lookup returns CDR1 SGHTA and CDR2 FQGNSA. The CDR3 DNA follows: TGTGCCAGCAGCTTAGAGGTAGCCAACTATGGCTACACCTTC. Protein sequence: CASSLEVANYGYTF.

V is TRBV7-9 and J is TRBJ1-4; TRBD1 matches 8 bases. J gave up 8 bases and V 4 bases, and 6 bases lay outside the gene matches. In germline, CDR1 is SEHNR, CDR2 FQNEAQ (reference sequence). This CDR3 has 14 residues. CDR3 residues: CASSSGQGREKLFF. Here the CDR3 DNA reads TGTGCCAGCAGCTCCGGACAGGGCCGAGAAAAACTGTTTTTT.

This clone was observed a handful of times. The V gene is TRBV6-1, the J gene TRBJ1-4; D gene unclear. V was trimmed by 1 base and J by 0 bases, leaving 12 bases between them. CDR1 and CDR2 from the germline V gene are MNHNS and SASEGT. This CDR3 has 17 amino acids. Written as DNA, the CDR3 is TGTGCCAGCAGTGAAGTTTTGACGGCAGCAACTAATGAAAAACTGTTTTTT. Encoded protein: CASSEVLTAATNEKLFF.

This chain uses TRBV30 with TRBJ1-3; perhaps TRBD1 as D (5 bases). Trimming shortened V by 3 bases and J by 1 base, and 10 bases separated the two germline ends. The CDR3 consists of 14 residues. The V gene's germline CDR1 is GTSNPN and CDR2 SVGIG (reference sequence). CDR3 DNA sequence: TGTGCCTGGAGGAACAGGAATTCTGGAAACACCATATATTTT. Encoded protein: CAWRNRNSGNTIYF.

The rearrangement links TRBV7-2 to TRBJ1-5; D uncertain. The V end was cut by 1 base, the J end by 1 base, with 17 bases between. CDR1 and CDR2 (germline): SGHTA, FQGNSA. This CDR3 contains 18 residues. The CDR3, as DNA: TGTGCCAGCAGCTTAGGGGGTGGGAGCACCCTGAGCAATCAGCCCCAGCATTTT. Amino acids: CASSLGGGSTLSNQPQHF.

The chain couples TRBV18 to TRBJ2-5; 9 nucleotides align to TRBD2. From germline, CDR1 is KGHSH and CDR2 LQKENI. The length of the CDR3 is 17 residues. The V gene end was trimmed by 2 bases and the J gene end by 5 bases; junction bases not matched to a gene: 12. The CDR3 protein is CASSPTSSGGSGETQYF. Written as DNA, the CDR3 is TGTGCCAGCTCACCAACGAGTAGCGGGGGCTCGGGGGAGACCCAGTACTTC.

This chain links TRBV5-5 with TRBJ1-1, with 7 bases fitting TRBD1. Germline assignment: CDR1 SGHKS and CDR2 YYEKEE (reference sequence). Trimming took 6 bases from V and 0 from J; bases not matched to a gene: 11. The CDR3 is 16 residues long. The CDR3 spells CASTAGQGVLNTEAFF. CDR3 sequence (DNA): TGTGCCAGCACCGCAGGGCAGGGGGTACTGAACACTGAAGCTTTCTTT.

This clone appeared once. The chain combines TRBV9 with TRBJ2-2; D ambiguous. The CDR3 sequence is 16 residues long. V was pared by 0 bases and J by 1 base, with 10 bases between. Germline V lookup: CDR1 SGDLS, CDR2 YYNGEE. CDR3 amino acids: CASSVDPSVNTGELFF. The CDR3 DNA follows: TGTGCCAGCAGCGTAGATCCGTCAGTGAACACCGGGGAGCTGTTTTTT. Using reference TRBV9 and TRBJ2-2 for the parts outside the CDR3, the full variable domain is DSGVTQTPKHLITATGQRVTLRCSPRSGDLSVYWYQQSLDQGLQFLIQYYNGEERAKGNILERFSAQQFPDLHSELNLSSLELGDSALYFCASSVDPSVNTGELFFGEGSRLTVL.

The rearrangement joins TRBV2 to TRBJ1-2, with TRBD1 matching over 8 bases. Germline V CDR1 and CDR2: SNHLY, FYNNEI. This CDR3 has 16 residues. Trimming removed 7 bases from V and 3 bases from J; junction bases left unmatched: 13. The CDR3 DNA sequence: TGTGCCAGCATTCAGGGGGCGGTGGAGTGGGACTATGGCTACACCTTC. Its translation is CASIQGAVEWDYGYTF.

The V gene is TRBV7-8, the J gene TRBJ1-2; D might be TRBD1 (6 bases). Germline V gene data show CDR1 as SGHVS and CDR2 as FQNEAQ. The CDR3 is 15 amino acids. V lost 5 bases and J 1 base, leaving 14 bases between the germline ends. The CDR3 sequence: CASSLTGLLNYGYTF. The CDR3 nucleotides are TGTGCCAGCAGCCTTACAGGGCTCCTTAACTATGGCTACACCTTC.

This clone showed up just a few times. The rearrangement joins TRBV5-1 to TRBJ2-6; weak D call: TRBD1 (6 bases). This CDR3 comprises 18 residues. Trimming pared 0 bases from V and 0 bases from J, leaving 13 bases between. Germline-derived CDR1 and CDR2 are SGHRS and YFSETQ. The CDR3 nucleotides read TGCGCCAGCAGCTTGGGACTGGGACAAGACTCTGGGGCCAACGTCCTGACTTTC. The encoded protein is CASSLGLGQDSGANVLTF.

This clone was seen a handful of times. The chain recombines TRBV5-1 with TRBJ2-7, with 7 bases identical to TRBD1. The V segment lost 5 bases and the J segment 4 bases; nucleotides outside the gene matches: 9. Germline assignment: CDR1 SGHRS and CDR2 YFSETQ. The CDR3 consists of 14 residues. The CDR3 region is CASRLHRGTYEQYF. The CDR3 coding sequence is TGCGCCAGCAGACTCCACAGGGGTACTTACGAGCAGTACTTC. Full variable domain (rest looked up from reference TRBV5-1 and TRBJ2-7): KAGVTQTPRYLIKTRGQQVTLSCSPISGHRSVSWYQQTPGQGLQFLFEYFSETQRNKGNFPGRFSGRQFSNSRSEMNVSTLELGDSALYLCASRLHRGTYEQYFGPGTRLTVT.

The chain recombines TRBV30 with TRBJ1-5, with 7 bases that match TRBD1. Per germline, CDR1 GTSNPN and CDR2 SVGIG (reference sequence). The CDR3 contains 14 residues. V trimming: 2 bases; J trimming: 3 bases; junction bases outside the gene matches: 4. The CDR3 nucleotides read TGTGCCTGGAGTCAGGGGGTCTTCAATCAGCCCCAGCATTTT. Its protein product is CAWSQGVFNQPQHF.

The chain is built from TRBV9 and TRBJ2-6; D remains ambiguous. Germline loops: CDR1 SGDLS, CDR2 YYNGEE. V gave up 0 bases and J gave up 0 bases, with 13 bases separating them. The CDR3 is 18 amino acids. The CDR3 bases are TGTGCCAGCAGCGTAGACGGCGGAATCATCTCTGGGGCCAACGTCCTGACTTTC. Translation: CASSVDGGIISGANVLTF.

The table lists this clone with a few counts. The J gene is TRBJ2-2, the V gene TRBV5-4; 8 nucleotides line up with TRBD2. CDR1 and CDR2 (germline): SGHNT, YYREEE (reference sequence). Trimming cost V 3 bases and J 3 bases; bases outside gene matches: 4. The CDR3 spans 15 residues. In DNA, the CDR3 is TGTGCCAGCAGCTCGGGGGGGGACTACACCGGGGAGCTGTTTTTT. This encodes CASSSGGDYTGELFF.

This clone was detected a few times. The CDR3 sequence is CASRPGGESPLHF. The CDR3, as DNA: TGTGCCAGTAGGCCCGGGGGTGAATCACCCCTCCACTTT. This chain joins TRBV19 and TRBJ1-6, with a tentative D call TRBD1 (5 bases). The CDR3 runs 13 residues. The germline CDR1 and CDR2 sequences are LNHDA and SQIVND (reference sequence). Trimming cost V 6 bases and J 10 bases, with 13 bases left between them. The whole variable domain, remainder taken from reference TRBV19 and TRBJ1-6, is DGGITQSPKYLFRKEGQNVTLSCEQNLNHDAMYWYRQDPGQGLRLIYYSQIVNDFQKGDIAEGYSVSREKKESFPLTVTSAQKNPTAFYLCASRPGGESPLHFGNGTRLTVT.

The chain carries TRBV5-4 and TRBJ2-5, with a possible D match to TRBD1 (5 bases). CDR1 and CDR2 from the germline V gene are SGHNT and YYREEE (reference sequence). This CDR3 comprises 14 residues. V dropped 3 bases and J dropped 9 bases, with 18 bases sitting between them. The CDR3 here is CASSSWGGGVSQYF. CDR3 DNA sequence: TGTGCCAGCAGCTCCTGGGGCGGTGGAGTTTCCCAGTACTTC.

This clone was counted between two and nine times. The rearrangement joins TRBV7-3 to TRBJ2-5; 9 nucleotides align to TRBD2. Germline V gene lookup returns CDR1 SGHTA and CDR2 FQGTGA. The CDR3 has 15 amino acids. J gave up 4 bases and V 5 bases, and 8 bases lay outside the gene matches. CDR3 amino acids: CASSLRGGLGETQYF. CDR3 bases: TGTGCCAGCAGCCTGCGGGGGGGCCTTGGAGAGACCCAGTACTTC.

The chain is built from TRBV5-6 and TRBJ2-7; D not resolved. CDR1 SGHDT and CDR2 YYEEEE come from the germline V gene. The CDR3 consists of 15 residues. Trimming removed 4 bases at V and 0 bases at J, with 14 bases between. The CDR3: CASSPGPASSYEQYF. The CDR3 nucleotides read TGTGCCAGCAGCCCAGGACCGGCGAGCTCCTACGAGCAGTACTTC.

This clone was observed a few times. V gene TRBV11-1 combines with J gene TRBJ1-2; D not resolved. The V end lost 5 bases, the J end lost 2 bases, and 9 bases lay between the germline ends. The CDR3 has 13 amino acids. Germline CDR1 is SGHAT and CDR2 is FQDESV (reference sequence). The CDR3 region has the DNA TGTGCCAGCAGCCCGGCGCCGAACTATGGCTACACCTTC. It encodes CASSPAPNYGYTF.

The J gene is TRBJ1-2, the V gene TRBV9; D not certain. CDR1 is SGDLS and CDR2 is YYNGEE in the germline V gene. The CDR3 loop spans 14 amino acids. The V end lost 3 bases, the J end lost 8 bases, and 17 bases lay between the germline ends. As DNA, the CDR3 is TGTGCCAGCAGCGGAGCGAGGGCGGACGGGGGCTACACCTTC. It is translated as CASSGARADGGYTF.

V and J are TRBV5-5 and TRBJ1-4; TRBD1 matches at 10 bases. The CDR3 spans 14 residues. Trimming cost V 4 bases and J 6 bases; bases outside gene matches: 3. Looked up from germline, CDR1 is SGHKS and CDR2 is YYEKEE (reference sequence). The CDR3 DNA reads as TGTGCCAGCAGCAGCGGGACAGGGGATGAAAAACTGTTTTTT. The encoded protein is CASSSGTGDEKLFF.